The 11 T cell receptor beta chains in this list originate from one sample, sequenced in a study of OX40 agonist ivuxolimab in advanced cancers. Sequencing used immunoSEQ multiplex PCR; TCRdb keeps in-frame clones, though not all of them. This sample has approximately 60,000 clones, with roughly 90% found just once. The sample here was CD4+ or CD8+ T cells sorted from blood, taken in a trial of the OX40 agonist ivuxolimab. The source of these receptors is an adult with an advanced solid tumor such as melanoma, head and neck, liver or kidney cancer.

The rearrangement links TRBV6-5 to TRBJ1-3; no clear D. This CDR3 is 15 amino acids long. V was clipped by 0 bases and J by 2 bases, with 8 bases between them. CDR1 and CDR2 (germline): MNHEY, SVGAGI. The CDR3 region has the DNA TGTGCCAGCAGTTACTCTGGGGTAGCTGGAAACACCATATATTTT. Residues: CASSYSGVAGNTIYF.

CDR3 amino acids: CASSLGVPTEAFF. The CDR3 DNA reads as TGCGCCAGCAGCCTAGGGGTTCCCACTGAAGCTTTCTTT. V is TRBV5-1 and J is TRBJ1-1; tentatively, D is TRBD1 (5 bases). Looked up from germline, CDR1 is SGHRS and CDR2 is YFSETQ. The CDR3 loop spans 13 amino acids. Trimming shortened V by 4 bases and J by 4 bases, and 11 bases separated the two germline ends.

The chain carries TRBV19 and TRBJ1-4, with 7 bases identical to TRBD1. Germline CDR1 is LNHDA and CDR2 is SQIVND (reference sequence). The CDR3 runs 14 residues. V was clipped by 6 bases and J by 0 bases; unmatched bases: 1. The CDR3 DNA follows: TGTGCCAGTAGCGGGACAGCAACTAATGAAAAACTGTTTTTT. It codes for CASSGTATNEKLFF.

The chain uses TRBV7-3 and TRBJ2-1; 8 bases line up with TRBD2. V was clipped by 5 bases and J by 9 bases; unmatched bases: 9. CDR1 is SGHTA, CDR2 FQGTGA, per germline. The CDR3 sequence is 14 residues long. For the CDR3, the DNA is TGTGCCAGCAGCCCGGGACTAGGGGCCGGTGAGCAGTTCTTC. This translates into CASSPGLGAGEQFF. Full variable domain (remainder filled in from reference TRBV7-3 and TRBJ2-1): GAGVSQTPSNKVTEKGKYVELRCDPISGHTALYWYRQSLGQGPEFLIYFQGTGAADDSGLPNDRFFAVRPEGSVSTLKIQRTERGDSAVYLCASSPGLGAGEQFFGPGTRLTVL.

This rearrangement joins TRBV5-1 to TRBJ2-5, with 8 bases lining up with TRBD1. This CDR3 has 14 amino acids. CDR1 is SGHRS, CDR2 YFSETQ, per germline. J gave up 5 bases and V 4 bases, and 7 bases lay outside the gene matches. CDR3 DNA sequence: TGCGCCAGCAGCGACAGGACAGGGCTCGAGACCCAGTACTTC. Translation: CASSDRTGLETQYF.

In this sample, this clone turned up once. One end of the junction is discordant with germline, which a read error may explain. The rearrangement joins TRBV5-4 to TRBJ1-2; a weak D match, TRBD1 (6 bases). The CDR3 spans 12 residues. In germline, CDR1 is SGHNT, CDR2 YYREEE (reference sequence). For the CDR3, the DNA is TGTGCCAGCAGCTTGGGCAACAGGGATCGCTCCTTC. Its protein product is CASSLGNRDRSF.

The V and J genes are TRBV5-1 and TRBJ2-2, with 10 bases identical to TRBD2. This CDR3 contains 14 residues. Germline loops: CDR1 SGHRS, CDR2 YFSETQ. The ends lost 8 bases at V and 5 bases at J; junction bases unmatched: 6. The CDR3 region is CARLSGGPTGELFF. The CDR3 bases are TGCGCCAGACTTAGCGGGGGGCCTACCGGGGAGCTGTTTTTT.

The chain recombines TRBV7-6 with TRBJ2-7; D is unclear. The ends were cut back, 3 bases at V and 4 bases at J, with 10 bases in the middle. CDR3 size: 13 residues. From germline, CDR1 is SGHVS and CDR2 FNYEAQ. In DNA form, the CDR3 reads TGTGCCAGCAGCTTGGGTGACGGGTACGAGCAGTACTTC. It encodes CASSLGDGYEQYF.

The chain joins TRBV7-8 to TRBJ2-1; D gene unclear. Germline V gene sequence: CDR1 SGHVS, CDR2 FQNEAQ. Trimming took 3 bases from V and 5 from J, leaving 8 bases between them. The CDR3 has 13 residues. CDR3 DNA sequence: TGTGCCAGCAGCTTCCAGCGTAACAATGAGCAGTTCTTC. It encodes CASSFQRNNEQFF.

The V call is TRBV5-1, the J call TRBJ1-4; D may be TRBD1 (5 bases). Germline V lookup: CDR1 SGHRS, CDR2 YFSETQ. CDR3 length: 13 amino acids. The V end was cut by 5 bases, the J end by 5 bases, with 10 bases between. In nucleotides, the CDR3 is TGCGCCAGCAGGTCGGGGGAAAATGAAAAACTGTTTTTT. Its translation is CASRSGENEKLFF.

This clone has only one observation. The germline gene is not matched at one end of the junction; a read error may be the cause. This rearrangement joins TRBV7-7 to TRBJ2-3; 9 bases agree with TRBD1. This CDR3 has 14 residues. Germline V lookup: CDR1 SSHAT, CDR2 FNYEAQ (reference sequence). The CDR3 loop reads CASSLGQGPDTQYF. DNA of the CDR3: TGTGCTAGCAGCCTGGGACAGGGTCCAGATACGCAGTATTTT.